This T cell receptor (beta chain) emerged from a study of cytomegalovirus exposure and HLA in healthy donors. The study's findings and limits: Associated with HLA alleles at 0.05 false discovery rate in a later analysis were about 17,000 TCR beta sequences. In terms of immune exposure information, only CMV serostatus was available.

The CDR3 covers 15 residues. Trimming took 1 base from V and 7 from J; bases not matched to a gene: 4. Germline lookup yields CDR1 SGHTA and CDR2 FQGNSA. Use of 60 Vbeta and 13 Jbeta primers characterized the PCR. Assay used: immunoSEQ multiplex PCR; TCRdb lists only in-frame clones, some missing. The sample shows 130,000 to 150,000 clones, nearly 80% of them seen only once. Worth noting for this clone: Antigen specificity is unknown.

This clonotype originated in a man between 35 and 55 years old in good health and CMV-seropositive. This rearrangement joins TRBV7-2 to TRBJ1-4; 9 bases line up with TRBD1. The specimen was PBMCs. The CDR3 DNA reads as TGTGCCAGCAGCTTAGGGGGGACAGGGTCTGAAAAACTGTTTTTT. Its protein is CASSLGGTGSEKLFF.